This TCR beta chain is drawn from a study of control samples from healthy donors and cancer patients (dated by TCRdb to the early 2020s). This clone was counted only a few times. No cognate antigen has been identified for it. Base qualities are not at hand, and no much larger clone is one base apart. The CDR3 covers 18 residues, taking in both the cysteine and the phenylalanine. The read is trimmed to its CDR3 DNA, 54 bases read in frame from base 1. V and J are truncated by 4 bases and 0 bases respectively, leaving an intervening sequence of 23 bases. Via the germline V gene, CDR1 is SGHRS and CDR2 YFSETQ. The method behind the library was the immunoSEQ multiplex PCR assay. TCRdb limited this immuneACCESS table to in-frame rearrangements with V and J called. A share of clones is missing; checked studies link under half to unresolved V genes, and the rest is unexplained. The sample has some 120,000 clones on record, approximately 90% of them singletons. 8.5% to 10% of the sample is held by the ten biggest clonotypes.

The sequence links TRBV5-1 to TRBJ2-7; the D gene could be either TRBD1 or TRBD2, each agreeing at 7 bases. Sequencing was performed on blood. This clonotype was sampled from a man aged 18 to 30 in good health. The CDR3 in this case is CASSVGGGSGSSSYEQYF. The DNA is as follows: TGCGCCAGCAGCGTGGGAGGGGGCAGCGGTTCGAGCTCCTACGAGCAGTACTTC.